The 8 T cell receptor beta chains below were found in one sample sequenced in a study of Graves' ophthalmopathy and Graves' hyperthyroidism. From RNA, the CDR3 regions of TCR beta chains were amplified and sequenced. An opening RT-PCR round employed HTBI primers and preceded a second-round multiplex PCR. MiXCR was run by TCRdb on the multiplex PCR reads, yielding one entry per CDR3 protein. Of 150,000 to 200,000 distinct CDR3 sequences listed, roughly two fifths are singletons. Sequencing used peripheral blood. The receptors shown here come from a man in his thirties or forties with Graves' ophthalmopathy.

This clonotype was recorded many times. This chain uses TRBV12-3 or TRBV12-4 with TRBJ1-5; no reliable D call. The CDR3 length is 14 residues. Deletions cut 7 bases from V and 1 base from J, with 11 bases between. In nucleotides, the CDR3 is TGTGCCAGCACGGTCCCGGGGAGCAATCAGCCCCAGCATTTT. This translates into CASTVPGSNQPQHF.

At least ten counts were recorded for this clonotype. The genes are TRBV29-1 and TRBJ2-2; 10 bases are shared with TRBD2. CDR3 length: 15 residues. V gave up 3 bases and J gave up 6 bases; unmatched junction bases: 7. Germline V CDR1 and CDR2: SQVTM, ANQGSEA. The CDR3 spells CSVELGTSVAGELFF. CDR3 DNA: TGCAGCGTTGAGTTAGGGACTAGCGTGGCCGGGGAGCTGTTTTTT.

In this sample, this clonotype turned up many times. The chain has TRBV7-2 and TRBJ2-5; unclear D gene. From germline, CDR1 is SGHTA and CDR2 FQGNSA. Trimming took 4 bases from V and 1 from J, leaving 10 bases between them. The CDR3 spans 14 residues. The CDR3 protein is CASSSGRIQETQYF. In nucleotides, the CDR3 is TGTGCCAGCAGCTCCGGTCGGATCCAAGAGACCCAGTACTTC.

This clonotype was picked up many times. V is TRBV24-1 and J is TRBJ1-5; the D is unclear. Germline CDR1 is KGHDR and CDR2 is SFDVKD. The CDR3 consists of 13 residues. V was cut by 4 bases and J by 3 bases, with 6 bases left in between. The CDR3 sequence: CATSDRFNQPQHF. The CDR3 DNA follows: TGTGCCACCAGTGACAGGTTCAATCAGCCCCAGCATTTT.

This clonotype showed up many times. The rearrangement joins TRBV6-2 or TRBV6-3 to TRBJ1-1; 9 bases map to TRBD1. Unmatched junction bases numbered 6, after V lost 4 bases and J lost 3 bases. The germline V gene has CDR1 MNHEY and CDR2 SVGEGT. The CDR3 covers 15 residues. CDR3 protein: CASSSHRGRDTEAFF. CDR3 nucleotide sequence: TGTGCCAGCAGTTCACACAGGGGGCGCGACACTGAAGCTTTCTTT.

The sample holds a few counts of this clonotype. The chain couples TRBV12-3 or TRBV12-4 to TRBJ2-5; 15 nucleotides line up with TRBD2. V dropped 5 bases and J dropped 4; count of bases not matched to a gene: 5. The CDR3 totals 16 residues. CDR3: CASSPGLAGGAETQYF. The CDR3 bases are TGTGCCAGCAGTCCGGGACTAGCGGGGGGCGCAGAGACCCAGTACTTC.

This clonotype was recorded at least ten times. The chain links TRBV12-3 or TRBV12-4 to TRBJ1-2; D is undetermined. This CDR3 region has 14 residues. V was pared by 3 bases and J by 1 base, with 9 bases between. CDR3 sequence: CASSFGLINYGYTF. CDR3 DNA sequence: TGTGCCAGCAGTTTTGGTCTCATTAACTATGGCTACACCTTC.

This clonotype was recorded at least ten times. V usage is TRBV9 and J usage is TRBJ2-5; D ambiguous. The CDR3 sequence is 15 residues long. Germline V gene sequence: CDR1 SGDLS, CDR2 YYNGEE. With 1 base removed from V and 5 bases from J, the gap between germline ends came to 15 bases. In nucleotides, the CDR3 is TGTGCCAGCAGCGTACGCCAGGAGTCCGGGGAGACCCAGTACTTC. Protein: CASSVRQESGETQYF.